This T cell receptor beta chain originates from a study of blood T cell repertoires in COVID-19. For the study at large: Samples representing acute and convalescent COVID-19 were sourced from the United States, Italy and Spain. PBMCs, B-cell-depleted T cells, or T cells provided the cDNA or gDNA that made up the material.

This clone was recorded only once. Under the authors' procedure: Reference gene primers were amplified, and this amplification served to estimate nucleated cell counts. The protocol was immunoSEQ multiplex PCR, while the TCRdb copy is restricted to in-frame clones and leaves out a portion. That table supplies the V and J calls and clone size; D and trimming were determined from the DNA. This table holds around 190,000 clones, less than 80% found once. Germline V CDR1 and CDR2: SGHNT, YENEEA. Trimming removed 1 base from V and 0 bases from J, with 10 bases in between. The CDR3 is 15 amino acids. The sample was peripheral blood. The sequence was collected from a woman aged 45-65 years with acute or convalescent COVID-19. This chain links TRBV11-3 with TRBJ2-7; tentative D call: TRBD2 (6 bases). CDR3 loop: CASSLGSGSSYEQYF. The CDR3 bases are TGTGCCAGCAGCTTAGGGTCCGGGAGCTCCTACGAGCAGTACTTC.